The 17 T cell receptor beta chains below were found in one sample sequenced in a study of cytomegalovirus exposure and HLA in healthy donors. It was with 60 Vbeta and 13 Jbeta primers that the PCR ran. The table came from immunoSEQ multiplex PCR; TCRdb's copy has only in-frame clones and leaves some out. Among roughly 180,000 clones, about 77% were seen once, and the ten largest hold approximately 1.3%. Sequencing was done on a sample of PBMCs. The source of these receptors is a young man in good health and CMV-seronegative.

The chain carries TRBV27 and TRBJ1-1; TRBD1 aligns across 8 bases. CDR3 length: 14 amino acids. The V gene's germline CDR1 is MNHEY and CDR2 SMNVEV (reference sequence). V lost 5 bases to trimming and J lost 1 base; unmatched junction nucleotides: 3. CDR3 coding DNA: TGTGCCAGCAGTAAAGGACAGGGGAACACTGAAGCTTTCTTT. Translation: CASSKGQGNTEAFF.

Regarding this clone: At one boundary the junction diverges from the germline segment, which might be a read error. The chain has TRBV4-3 and TRBJ1-6, with D hard to call. The germline CDR1 and CDR2 sequences are LGHNA and YSLEER. This CDR3 spans 13 amino acids. The CDR3 DNA reads TGCGCCAGCAGCCAATCCTATAATTCACCCCTTCACTTT. The encoded protein is CASSQSYNSPLHF.

This clone was observed a handful of times. CDR3 coding DNA: TGTGCCAGCAGTGAATCGTCAGACAGGCGTCAGCTGTATTTT. It yields the protein CASSESSDRRQLYF. The chain has TRBV25-1 and TRBJ2-3; tentative D call: TRBD1 (6 bases). V dropped 1 base and J dropped 14 bases, with 19 bases sitting between them. The CDR3 extends over 14 amino acids. The V gene's germline CDR1 is MGHDK and CDR2 SYGVNS.

The count of this clone is one. The V and J genes are TRBV18 and TRBJ2-7; weak D call: TRBD1 (6 bases). V was clipped by 2 bases and J by 0 bases, with 11 bases between them. Per germline, CDR1 KGHSH and CDR2 LQKENI. This CDR3 contains 15 residues. The CDR3: CASSPRQEASYEQYF. In nucleotides, the CDR3 is TGTGCCAGCTCACCAAGACAGGAAGCCTCCTACGAGCAGTACTTC.

J is TRBJ2-7 and V is TRBV6-6; a weak D match, TRBD1 (6 bases). Trimming stripped 0 bases from V and 0 bases from J, with 12 bases between. Germline V gene sequence: CDR1 MNHNY, CDR2 SVGAGI (reference sequence). This CDR3 contains 16 residues. The CDR3: CASSYSDSVSSYEQYF. CDR3 in DNA: TGTGCCAGCAGTTACTCGGACAGTGTAAGCTCCTACGAGCAGTACTTC.

The J gene is TRBJ1-4, the V gene TRBV5-1; the D is unclear. Germline loops: CDR1 SGHRS, CDR2 YFSETQ. This CDR3 comprises 14 residues. V lost 0 bases, J lost 8 bases, and 11 bases lay in between. The CDR3 here is CASSLEARGEKLFF. In DNA, the CDR3 is TGCGCCAGCAGCTTGGAGGCTCGGGGAGAAAAACTGTTTTTT.

The chain employs TRBV18 and TRBJ2-7; TRBD1 matches 10 bases. The CDR3 spans 16 residues. Trimming at V came to 3 bases and at J to 6 bases, leaving 11 bases not matched to a gene. In germline, CDR1 is KGHSH, CDR2 LQKENI. CDR3 region: CASSPLNDRGLGEQYF. The DNA of the CDR3 is TGTGCCAGCTCACCCCTAAATGACAGGGGGCTGGGCGAGCAGTACTTC.

The rearrangement joins TRBV27 to TRBJ2-2, with a tentative D call TRBD2 (5 bases). The V gene's germline CDR1 is MNHEY and CDR2 SMNVEV (reference sequence). This CDR3 is 15 amino acids long. V lost 6 bases and J 2 bases, leaving 13 bases between the germline ends. Here the CDR3 DNA reads TGTGCCAGCAGCCGTTGGACTGATAACACCGGGGAGCTGTTTTTT. Amino acid sequence: CASSRWTDNTGELFF.

This clone was counted only a few times. The chain links TRBV9 to TRBJ1-2, with 11 nucleotides matching TRBD1. The CDR3 spans 14 residues. J was trimmed by 6 bases and V by 4 bases; bases with no gene match: 5. Germline-derived CDR1 and CDR2 are SGDLS and YYNGEE. CDR3 nucleotides: TGTGCCAGCAGCACCGGGGACAGGGGGGATGGCTACACCTTC. Amino acids: CASSTGDRGDGYTF. Combining the CDR3 with reference TRBV9 and TRBJ1-2 gives the whole variable domain DSGVTQTPKHLITATGQRVTLRCSPRSGDLSVYWYQQSLDQGLQFLIQYYNGEERAKGNILERFSAQQFPDLHSELNLSSLELGDSALYFCASSTGDRGDGYTFGSGTRLTVV.

The genes are TRBV6-4 and TRBJ1-2; D ambiguous. Looked up from germline, CDR1 is MRHNA and CDR2 is SNTAGT. The V end was cut by 2 bases, the J end by 2 bases, with 12 bases between. This CDR3 has 15 residues. The DNA of the CDR3 is TGTGCCAGCAGTGACGATGGTAGCGGGAACTATGGCTACACCTTC. Amino acids: CASSDDGSGNYGYTF.

The rearrangement uses TRBV5-1 and TRBJ2-1, with D maybe TRBD2 (7 bases). CDR3 length: 13 residues. CDR1 is SGHRS and CDR2 is YFSETQ in the germline V gene. V lost 4 bases and J 10 bases, leaving 15 bases between the germline ends. CDR3 sequence reads: CASSQDRGAEQFF. CDR3 sequence (DNA): TGCGCCAGCAGCCAAGATCGGGGGGCCGAGCAGTTCTTC.

With regard to this clone: The same CDR3 also results from other DNA sequences found in this sample. The rearrangement links TRBV7-3 to TRBJ2-5; 8 positions match TRBD2. Germline assignment: CDR1 SGHTA and CDR2 FQGTGA. Trimming at V came to 5 bases and at J to 5 bases, leaving 4 bases not matched to a gene. CDR3 length equals 13 residues. Written as DNA, the CDR3 is TGTGCCAGCAGCCCACGGGGGGGGGAGACCCAGTACTTC. It encodes CASSPRGGETQYF.

The rearrangement joins TRBV28 to TRBJ1-2; a possible D gene is TRBD1 (5 bases). Per germline, CDR1 MDHEN and CDR2 SYDVKM. The CDR3 sequence is 17 residues long. Trimming took off 3 bases at V and 4 bases at J, with 21 bases between the two ends. This chain's CDR3 is CASSLSDRLLLPYGYTF. In nucleotides, the CDR3 is TGTGCCAGCAGTTTGTCCGACAGACTCCTTTTACCCTATGGCTACACCTTC.

This chain uses TRBV27 with TRBJ2-7; 8 bases are shared with TRBD2. J lost 4 bases, V lost 2 bases, and 13 bases had no gene match. CDR3 length: 17 amino acids. Germline V gene data show CDR1 as MNHEY and CDR2 as SMNVEV (reference sequence). The CDR3 here is CASSLAAYAGGRYEQYF. CDR3 sequence (DNA): TGTGCCAGCAGTTTAGCGGCCTATGCGGGGGGCCGTTACGAGCAGTACTTC.

The chain recombines TRBV10-3 with TRBJ2-1; D uncertain. V lost 6 bases and J 0 bases, leaving 12 bases between the germline ends. The length of the CDR3 is 15 residues. Looked up from germline, CDR1 is ENHRY and CDR2 is SYGVKD. CDR3 in amino acids: CAIRDSTSSYNEQFF. The DNA of the CDR3 is TGTGCCATCAGAGACTCGACGAGCTCCTACAATGAGCAGTTCTTC.

This clone was counted between two and nine times. The chain carries TRBV5-4 and TRBJ1-1, with 8 bases lining up with TRBD1. This CDR3 spans 14 amino acids. The germline V gene encodes CDR1 SGHNT and CDR2 YYREEE (reference sequence). After removal of 2 bases from V and 4 bases from J, the junction contained 4 bases not matched to a gene. CDR3 protein: CASSFPDRGTEAFF. The CDR3 DNA reads TGTGCCAGCAGCTTTCCAGACAGGGGCACTGAAGCTTTCTTT.

The CDR3 region is CASSKRTGSRDEQYF. The CDR3 region has the DNA TGTGCCAGCAGCAAAAGGACAGGGTCGCGCGACGAGCAGTACTTC. The V gene is TRBV7-2, the J gene TRBJ2-7, with 8 nucleotides matching TRBD1. The germline V gene encodes CDR1 SGHTA and CDR2 FQGNSA. CDR3 length equals 15 residues. V shed 5 bases and J 5 bases; nucleotides not matched to a gene: 11.